This T cell receptor beta chain was recorded in a study of T cell responses to AZD1222 COVID-19 vaccine. Study at large: Pooled samples include second doses given at about 4 or 12 weeks. General study results and limits: Donors skewed white British and female; clonal diversity was possibly underestimated. Elevations in Spike-specific TCR breadth and depth followed administration of two AZD1222 doses.

Comment on this clone: The antigen is unknown.

This CDR3 comprises 18 residues. Here immunoSEQ multiplex PCR was the method, and the copy in TCRdb shows in-frame clones only, minus some. Of 80,000 or so clones listed, about 85% are singletons. This rearrangement joins TRBV7-5 to TRBJ1-3; the table's D call of TRBD1 was not tested on the DNA. TRBV7-5 represents a pseudogene. The TCR sequence derives from an adult in good health. This sample comprised peripheral blood, obtained on day 0 of AZD1222 vaccination. CDR3 nucleotides: TGTGCCAGAAGCTTAGAAAGGATCTACAGGGCTGAAGGAAACACCATATATTTT. Amino acid sequence: CARSLERIYRAEGNTIYF.